This TCR beta chain is drawn from a study of PD-L1 blockade in urothelial cancer. Study outcomes and limitations: Better survival was forecast by a pretreatment blood TCR clonality below the median.

Comment on this clone: Its antigen is unidentified.

With 3 bases removed from V and 1 base from J, the gap between germline ends came to 9 bases. The CDR3 totals 14 residues. Per the germline V gene, CDR1 is LNHDA and CDR2 is SQIVND (reference sequence). Regarding time point: pretreatment peripheral blood. Libraries were prepared by immunoSEQ multiplex PCR; TCRdb keeps only in-frame clonotypes and omits some of them. The sample lists 30,000 to 35,000 clones; around 82% were seen once. The gene calls are TRBV19 and TRBJ2-5; TRBD1 might be the D (5 bases). The receptor comes from a man between 60 and 75 years old with urothelial cancer. Sequenced here: PBMCs, sampled around atezolizumab (anti-PD-L1) treatment. CDR3 in DNA: TGTGCCAGTAGTATGTCCGACAGCCAAGAGACCCAGTACTTC. Protein sequence: CASSMSDSQETQYF.